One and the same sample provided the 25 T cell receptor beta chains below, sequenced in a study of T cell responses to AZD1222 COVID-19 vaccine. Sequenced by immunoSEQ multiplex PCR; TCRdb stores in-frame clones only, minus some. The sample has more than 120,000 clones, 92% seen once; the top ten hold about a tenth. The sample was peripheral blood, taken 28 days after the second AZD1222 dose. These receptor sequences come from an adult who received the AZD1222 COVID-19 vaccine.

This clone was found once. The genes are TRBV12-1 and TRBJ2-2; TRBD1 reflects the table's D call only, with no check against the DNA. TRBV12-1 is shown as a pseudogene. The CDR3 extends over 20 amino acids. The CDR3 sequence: CASSFSADRVGLGHTGELFF. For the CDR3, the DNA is TGTGCCAGCAGCTTTTCCGCCGACAGGGTCGGCTTGGGTCACACCGGGGAGCTGTTTTTT.

CDR3 loop: CASSIASRSDTEAFF. The CDR3 coding sequence is TGTGCCAGTAGTATAGCCAGTAGGTCTGACACTGAAGCTTTCTTT. This rearrangement joins TRBV19 to TRBJ1-1; no clear D gene. CDR3 size: 15 residues. V gave up 1 base and J gave up 3 bases, with 12 bases separating them. Germline assignment: CDR1 LNHDA and CDR2 SQIVND (reference sequence).

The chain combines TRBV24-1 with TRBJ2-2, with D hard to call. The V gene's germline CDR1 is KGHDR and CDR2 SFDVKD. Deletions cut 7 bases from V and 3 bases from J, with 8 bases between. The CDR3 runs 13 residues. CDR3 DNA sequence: TGTGCCACCAGCCCCCGTCACACCGGGGAGCTGTTTTTT. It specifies CATSPRHTGELFF.

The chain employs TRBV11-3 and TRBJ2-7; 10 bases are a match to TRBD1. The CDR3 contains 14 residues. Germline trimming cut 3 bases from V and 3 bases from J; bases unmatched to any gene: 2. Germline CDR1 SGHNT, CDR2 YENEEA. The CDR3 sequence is CASSLRTGGYEQYF. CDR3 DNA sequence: TGTGCCAGCAGCTTGCGGACAGGGGGCTACGAGCAGTACTTC.

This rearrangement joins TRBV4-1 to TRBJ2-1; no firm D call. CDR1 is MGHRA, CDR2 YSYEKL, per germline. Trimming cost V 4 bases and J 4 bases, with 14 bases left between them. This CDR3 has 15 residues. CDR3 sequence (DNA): TGCGCCAGCAGCCCTCGAATGGTAGTATACAATGAGCAGTTCTTC. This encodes CASSPRMVVYNEQFF.

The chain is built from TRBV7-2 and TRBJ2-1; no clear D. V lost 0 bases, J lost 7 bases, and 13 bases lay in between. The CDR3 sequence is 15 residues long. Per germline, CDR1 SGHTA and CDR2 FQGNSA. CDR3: CASSLAQYTRNEQFF. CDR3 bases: TGTGCCAGCAGCTTAGCGCAGTATACCCGGAATGAGCAGTTCTTC.

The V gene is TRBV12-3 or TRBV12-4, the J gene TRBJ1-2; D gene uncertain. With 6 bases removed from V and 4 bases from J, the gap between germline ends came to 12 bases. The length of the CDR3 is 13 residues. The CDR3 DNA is TGTGCCAGCAGCCTTGGGTATCCCTATGGCTACACCTTC. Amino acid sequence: CASSLGYPYGYTF.

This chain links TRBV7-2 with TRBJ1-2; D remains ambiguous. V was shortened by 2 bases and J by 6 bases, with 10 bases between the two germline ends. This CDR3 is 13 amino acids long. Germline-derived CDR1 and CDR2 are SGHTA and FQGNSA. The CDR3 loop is CASSLILNDGYTF. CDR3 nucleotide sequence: TGTGCCAGCAGCTTAATCTTGAATGATGGCTACACCTTC.

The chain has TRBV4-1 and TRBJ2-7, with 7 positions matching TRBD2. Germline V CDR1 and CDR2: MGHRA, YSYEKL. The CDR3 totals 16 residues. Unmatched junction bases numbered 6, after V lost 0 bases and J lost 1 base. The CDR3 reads CASSQEGSGTSYEQYF. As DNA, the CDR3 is TGCGCCAGCAGCCAAGAAGGCAGCGGGACTTCCTACGAGCAGTACTTC.

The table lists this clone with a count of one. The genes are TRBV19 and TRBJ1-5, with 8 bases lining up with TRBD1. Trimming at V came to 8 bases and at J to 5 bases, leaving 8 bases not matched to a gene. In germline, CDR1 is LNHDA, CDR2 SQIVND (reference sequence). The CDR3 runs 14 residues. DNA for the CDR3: TGTGCCAGTCGCGAGACAGGGGATCATCAGCCCCAGCATTTT. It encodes CASRETGDHQPQHF.

The DNA for the CDR3 is TGTGCCAGCAGTTTATCGAACAGGGCTAGCAATCAGCCCCAGCATTTT. Encoded protein: CASSLSNRASNQPQHF. The gene calls are TRBV27 and TRBJ1-5; D is perhaps TRBD1 (6 bases). This CDR3 has 16 residues. Germline values: CDR1 MNHEY, CDR2 SMNVEV (reference sequence). Trimming pared 0 bases from V and 0 bases from J, leaving 9 bases between.

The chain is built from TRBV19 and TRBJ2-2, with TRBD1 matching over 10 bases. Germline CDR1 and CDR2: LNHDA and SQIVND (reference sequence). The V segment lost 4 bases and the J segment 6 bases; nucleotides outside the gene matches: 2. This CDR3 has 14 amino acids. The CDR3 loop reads CASSRDRGPGELFF. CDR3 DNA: TGTGCCAGTAGTAGGGACAGGGGTCCCGGGGAGCTGTTTTTT.

CDR3 region: CASSLMAVETQYF. For the CDR3, the DNA is TGTGCCAGCAGCTTAATGGCGGTAGAGACCCAGTACTTC. V usage is TRBV11-2 and J usage is TRBJ2-5; D not certain. The length of the CDR3 is 13 residues. Germline V gene sequence: CDR1 SGHAT, CDR2 FQNNGV. The germline V and J ends were trimmed by 2 bases and 4 bases, with 8 bases remaining between them.

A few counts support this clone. CDR3 coding DNA: TGTGCCAGCAGTTACCTAGGGGAGGCCCTGGGTGAAGCTTTCTTT. Its translation: CASSYLGEALGEAFF. The chain uses TRBV6-6 and TRBJ1-1; maybe TRBD1 (5 bases). CDR1 and CDR2 (germline): MNHNY, SVGAGI (reference sequence). The CDR3 covers 15 residues. Trimming removed 2 bases at V and 7 bases at J, with 17 bases between.

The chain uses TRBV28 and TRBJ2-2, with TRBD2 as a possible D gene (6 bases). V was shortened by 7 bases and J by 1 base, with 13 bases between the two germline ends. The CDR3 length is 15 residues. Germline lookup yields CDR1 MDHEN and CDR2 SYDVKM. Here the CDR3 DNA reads TGTGCCAGCAATCCGGGAGTAAAGAACACCGGGGAGCTGTTTTTT. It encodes CASNPGVKNTGELFF. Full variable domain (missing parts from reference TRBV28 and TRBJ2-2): DVKVTQSSRYLVKRTGEKVFLECVQDMDHENMFWYRQDPGLGLRLIYFSYDVKMKEKGDIPEGYSVSREKKERFSLILESASTNQTSMYLCASNPGVKNTGELFFGEGSRLTVL.

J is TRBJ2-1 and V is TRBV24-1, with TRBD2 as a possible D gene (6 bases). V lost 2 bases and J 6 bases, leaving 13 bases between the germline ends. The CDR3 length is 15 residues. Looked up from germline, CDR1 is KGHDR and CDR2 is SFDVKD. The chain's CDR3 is CATSDSSDYVNEQFF. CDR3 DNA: TGTGCCACCAGTGATTCCTCGGACTATGTCAATGAGCAGTTCTTC.

CDR3 amino acids: CASRLTPGTNYGYTF. CDR3 in DNA: TGTGCCAGCAGGTTGACCCCGGGAACTAACTATGGCTACACCTTC. The rearrangement joins TRBV28 to TRBJ1-2; D is uncertain. The CDR3 totals 15 residues. CDR1 is MDHEN and CDR2 is SYDVKM in the germline V gene. V gave up 6 bases and J gave up 0 bases, with 14 bases separating them.

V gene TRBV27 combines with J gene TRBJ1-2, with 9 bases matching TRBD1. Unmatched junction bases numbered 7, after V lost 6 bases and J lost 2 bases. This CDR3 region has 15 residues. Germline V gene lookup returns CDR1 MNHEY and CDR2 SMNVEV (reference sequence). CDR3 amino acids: CASSPRQGGNYGYTF. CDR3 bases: TGTGCCAGCAGCCCCAGACAGGGGGGAAACTATGGCTACACCTTC.

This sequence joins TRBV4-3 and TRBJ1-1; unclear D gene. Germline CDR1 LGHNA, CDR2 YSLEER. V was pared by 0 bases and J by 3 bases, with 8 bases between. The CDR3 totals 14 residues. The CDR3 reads CASSQDPSYTEAFF. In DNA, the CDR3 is TGCGCCAGCAGCCAAGACCCGAGTTACACTGAAGCTTTCTTT.

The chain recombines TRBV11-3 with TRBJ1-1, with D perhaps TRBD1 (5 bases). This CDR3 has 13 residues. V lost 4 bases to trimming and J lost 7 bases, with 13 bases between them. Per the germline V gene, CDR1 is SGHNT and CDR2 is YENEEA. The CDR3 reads CASSWDALGEAFF. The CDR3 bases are TGTGCCAGCAGCTGGGACGCTCTGGGTGAAGCTTTCTTT.

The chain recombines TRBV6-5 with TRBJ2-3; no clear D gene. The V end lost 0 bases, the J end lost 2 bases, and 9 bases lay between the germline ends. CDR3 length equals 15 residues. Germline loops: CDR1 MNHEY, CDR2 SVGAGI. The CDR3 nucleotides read TGTGCCAGCAGTTACTCGAACCCAATCACAGATACGCAGTATTTT. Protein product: CASSYSNPITDTQYF.

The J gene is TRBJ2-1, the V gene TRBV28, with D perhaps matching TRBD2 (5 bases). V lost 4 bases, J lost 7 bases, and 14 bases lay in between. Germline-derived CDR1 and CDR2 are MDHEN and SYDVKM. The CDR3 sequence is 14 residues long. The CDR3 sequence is CASSSPGVMNEQFF. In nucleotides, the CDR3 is TGTGCCAGCAGTTCCCCCGGGGTTATGAATGAGCAGTTCTTC. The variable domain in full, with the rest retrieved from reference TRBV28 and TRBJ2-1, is DVKVTQSSRYLVKRTGEKVFLECVQDMDHENMFWYRQDPGLGLRLIYFSYDVKMKEKGDIPEGYSVSREKKERFSLILESASTNQTSMYLCASSSPGVMNEQFFGPGTRLTVL.

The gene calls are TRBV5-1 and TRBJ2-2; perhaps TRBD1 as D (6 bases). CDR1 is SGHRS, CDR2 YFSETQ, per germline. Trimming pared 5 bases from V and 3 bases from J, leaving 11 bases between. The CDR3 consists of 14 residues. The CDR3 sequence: CASRGGADTGELFF. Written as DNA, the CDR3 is TGCGCCAGCAGAGGGGGAGCGGACACCGGGGAGCTGTTTTTT.

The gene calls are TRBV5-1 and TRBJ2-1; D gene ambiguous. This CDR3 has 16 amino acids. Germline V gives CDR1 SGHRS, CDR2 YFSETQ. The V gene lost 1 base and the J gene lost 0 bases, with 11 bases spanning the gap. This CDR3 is CASSLSGESSYNEQFF. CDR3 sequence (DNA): TGCGCCAGCAGCTTGTCCGGCGAGAGCTCCTACAATGAGCAGTTCTTC.

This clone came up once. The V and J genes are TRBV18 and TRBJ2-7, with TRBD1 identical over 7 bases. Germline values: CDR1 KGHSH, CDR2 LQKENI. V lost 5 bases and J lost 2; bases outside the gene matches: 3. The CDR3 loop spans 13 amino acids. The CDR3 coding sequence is TGTGCCAGCTCAACCCAGGGGGCCTACGAGCAGTACGTC. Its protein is CASSTQGAYEQYV.